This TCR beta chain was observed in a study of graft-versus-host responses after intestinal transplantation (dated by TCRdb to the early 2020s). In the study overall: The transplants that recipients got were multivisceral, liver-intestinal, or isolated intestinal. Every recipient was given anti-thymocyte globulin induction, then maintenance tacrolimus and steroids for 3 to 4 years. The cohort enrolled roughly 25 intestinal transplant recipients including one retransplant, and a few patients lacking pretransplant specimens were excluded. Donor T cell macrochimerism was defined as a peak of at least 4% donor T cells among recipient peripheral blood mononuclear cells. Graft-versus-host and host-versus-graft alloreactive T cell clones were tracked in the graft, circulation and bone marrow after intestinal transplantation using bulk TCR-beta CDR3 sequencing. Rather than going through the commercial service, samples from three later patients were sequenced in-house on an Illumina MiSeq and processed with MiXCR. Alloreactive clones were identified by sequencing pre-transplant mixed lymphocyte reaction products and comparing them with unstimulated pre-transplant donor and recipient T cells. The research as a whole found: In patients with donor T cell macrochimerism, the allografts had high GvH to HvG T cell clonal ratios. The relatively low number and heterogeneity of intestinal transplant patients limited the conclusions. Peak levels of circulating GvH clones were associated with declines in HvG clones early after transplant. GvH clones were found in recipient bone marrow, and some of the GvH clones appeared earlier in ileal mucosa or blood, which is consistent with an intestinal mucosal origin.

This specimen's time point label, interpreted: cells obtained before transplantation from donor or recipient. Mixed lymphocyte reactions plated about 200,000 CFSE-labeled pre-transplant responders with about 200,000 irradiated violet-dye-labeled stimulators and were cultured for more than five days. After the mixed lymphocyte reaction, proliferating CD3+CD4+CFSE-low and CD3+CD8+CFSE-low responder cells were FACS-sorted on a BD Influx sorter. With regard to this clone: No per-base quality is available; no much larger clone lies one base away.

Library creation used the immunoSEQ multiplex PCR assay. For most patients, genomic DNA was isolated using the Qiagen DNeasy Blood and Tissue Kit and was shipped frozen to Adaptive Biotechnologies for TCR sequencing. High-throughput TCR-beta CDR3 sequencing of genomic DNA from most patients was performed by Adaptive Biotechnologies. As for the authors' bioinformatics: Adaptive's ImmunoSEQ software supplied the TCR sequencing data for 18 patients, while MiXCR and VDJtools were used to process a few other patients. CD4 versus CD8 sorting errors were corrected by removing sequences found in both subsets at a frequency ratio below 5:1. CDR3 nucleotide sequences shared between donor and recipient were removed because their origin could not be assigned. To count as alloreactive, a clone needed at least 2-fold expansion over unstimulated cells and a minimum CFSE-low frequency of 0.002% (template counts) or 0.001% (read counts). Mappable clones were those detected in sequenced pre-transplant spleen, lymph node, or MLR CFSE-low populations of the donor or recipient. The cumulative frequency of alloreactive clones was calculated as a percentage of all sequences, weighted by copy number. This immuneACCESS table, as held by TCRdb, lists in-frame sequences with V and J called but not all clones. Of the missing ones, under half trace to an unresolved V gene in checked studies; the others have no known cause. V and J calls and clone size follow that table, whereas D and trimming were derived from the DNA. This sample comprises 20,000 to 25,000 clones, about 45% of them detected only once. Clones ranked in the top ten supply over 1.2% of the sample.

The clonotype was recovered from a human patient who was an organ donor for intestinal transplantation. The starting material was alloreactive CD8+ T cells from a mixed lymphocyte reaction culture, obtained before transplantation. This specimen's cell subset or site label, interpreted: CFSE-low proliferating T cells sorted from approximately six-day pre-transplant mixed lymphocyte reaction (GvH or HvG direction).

The bases read TGTGCCAGCAGCTTAGGGTTGACTTATGGGGTTCCGAATGGCTACACCTTC. Its coded protein is CASSLGLTYGVPNGYTF. The receptor chain draws on TRBV7-9 and TRBJ1-2; the D gene lacks a confident call. The CDR3 goes from the cysteine to the phenylalanine over 17 residues. Of the read, only the CDR3 DNA is kept; its 51 bases are in frame from base 1. CDR1 SEHNR and CDR2 FQNEAQ are derived from the germline V gene (reference sequence). The V and J ends are trimmed by 1 base and 6 bases, leaving 21 bases between them.